The source of this T cell receptor (beta chain) is a study of cytomegalovirus exposure and HLA in healthy donors. Study at large: A previous analysis identified 117 million unique TCR beta sequences derived from 180 million or so T cells.

PCR primers comprised 60 Vbeta and 13 Jbeta primers. Libraries were prepared by immunoSEQ multiplex PCR; TCRdb keeps only in-frame clonotypes and omits some of them. The sample carries 95,000 to 110,000 clones, about three quarters recorded once. As to this clone: Its target is unknown.

Overall study findings and caveats: 150 to 200 TCR beta chains were listed as cytomegalovirus-associated.

At collection, donors were nominally healthy, but unrecorded immune exposures were probable. The V end lost 8 bases, the J end lost 0 bases, and 10 bases lay between the germline ends. CDR1 and CDR2 from the germline V gene are LNHDA and SQIVND (reference sequence). The CDR3 loop spans 13 amino acids. The chain links TRBV19 to TRBJ1-1; D uncertain. The sequenced sample consisted of PBMCs. This clonotype was sampled from a woman aged 18-29 years in good health and CMV-seropositive. The chain's CDR3 is CASARQVNTEAFF. The CDR3 region has the DNA TGTGCCAGTGCGAGACAAGTGAACACTGAAGCTTTCTTT.